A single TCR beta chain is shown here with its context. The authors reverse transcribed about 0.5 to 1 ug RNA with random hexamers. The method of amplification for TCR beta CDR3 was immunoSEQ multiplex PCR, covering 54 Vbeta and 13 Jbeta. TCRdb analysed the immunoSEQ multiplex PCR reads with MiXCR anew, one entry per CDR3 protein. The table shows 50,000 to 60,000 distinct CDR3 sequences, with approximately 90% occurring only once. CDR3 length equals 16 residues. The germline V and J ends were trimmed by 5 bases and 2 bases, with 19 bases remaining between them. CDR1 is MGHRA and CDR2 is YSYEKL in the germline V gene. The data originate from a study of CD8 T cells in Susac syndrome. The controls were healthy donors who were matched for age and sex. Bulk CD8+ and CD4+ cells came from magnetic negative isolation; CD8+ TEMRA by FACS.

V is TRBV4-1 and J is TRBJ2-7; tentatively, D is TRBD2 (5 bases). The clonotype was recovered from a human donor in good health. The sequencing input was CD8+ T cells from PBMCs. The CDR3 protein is CASSIASGPGAYEQYF. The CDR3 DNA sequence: TGCGCCAGCAGCATTGCTTCCGGGCCCGGGGCCTACGAGCAGTACTTC.